Here is one T cell receptor (beta chain) with its context. Clones were sequenced by immunoSEQ multiplex PCR, and TCRdb holds only the in-frame ones, with some missing. This sample has 75,000 to 100,000 clones, with more than 75% found just once. V dropped 0 bases and J dropped 4 bases, with 12 bases sitting between them. Germline V gene sequence: CDR1 SGHTS, CDR2 YDEGEE. This CDR3 is 15 amino acids long. This entry comes from a study of OX40 agonist ivuxolimab in advanced cancers. The chain links TRBV5-8 to TRBJ2-3; D gene ambiguous. The origin of this receptor is an adult with an advanced solid tumor such as melanoma, head and neck, liver or kidney cancer. The specimen comprised CD4+ or CD8+ T cells sorted from blood, sampled in a trial of the OX40 agonist ivuxolimab. The CDR3 bases are TGTGCCAGCAGCTTGGGAGGAACTATGCCAGATACGCAGTATTTT. Encoded protein: CASSLGGTMPDTQYF.